This T cell receptor beta chain was observed in a study of identical twins. Study conclusions and caveats: There were fewer insertions in abundant cord blood beta clonotypes, but memory repertoires showed no such pattern.

About this clonotype itself: The antigen remains unidentified.

From the 5' RACE reads, TCRdb called clonotypes with MiXCR, one entry per CDR3 protein. This sample yields around 480,000 distinct CDR3 sequences, of which roughly an eighth are seen a single time; about 1% belongs to the top ten. These same records also appear under a second study, on yellow fever vaccine responses in identical twins.

Sequences were obtained from CD4+ T cells sorted from blood. The TCR sequence derives from a woman in her late teens or twenties in good health.

The CDR3 sequence is CSVVQGMNTEAFF. CDR3 sequence (DNA): TGCAGCGTAGTGCAGGGGATGAACACTGAAGCTTTCTTT. The chain has TRBV29-1 and TRBJ1-1; possible D gene TRBD1, 6 bases. The V gene's germline CDR1 is SQVTM and CDR2 ANQGSEA. The CDR3 contains 13 residues. V gave up 6 bases and J gave up 0 bases, with 11 bases separating them. Together with reference TRBV29-1 and TRBJ1-1, the CDR3 gives the full variable domain: SAVISQKPSRDICQRGTSLTIQCQVDSQVTMMFWYRQQPGQSLTLIATANQGSEATYESGFVIDKFPISRPNLTFSTLTVSNMSPEDSSIYLCSVVQGMNTEAFFGQGTRLTVV.